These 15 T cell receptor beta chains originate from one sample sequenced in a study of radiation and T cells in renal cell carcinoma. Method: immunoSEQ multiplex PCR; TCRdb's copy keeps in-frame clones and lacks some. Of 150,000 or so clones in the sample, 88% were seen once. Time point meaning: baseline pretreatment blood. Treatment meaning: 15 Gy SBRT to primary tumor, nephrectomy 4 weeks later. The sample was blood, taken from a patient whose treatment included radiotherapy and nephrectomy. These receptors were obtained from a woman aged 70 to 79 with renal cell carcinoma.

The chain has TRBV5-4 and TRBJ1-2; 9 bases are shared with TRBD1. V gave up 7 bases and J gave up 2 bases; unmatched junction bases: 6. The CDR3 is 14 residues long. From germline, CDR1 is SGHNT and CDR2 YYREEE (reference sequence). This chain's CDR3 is CASGPGQGNYGYTF. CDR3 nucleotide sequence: TGTGCCAGCGGCCCCGGACAGGGGAACTATGGCTACACCTTC.

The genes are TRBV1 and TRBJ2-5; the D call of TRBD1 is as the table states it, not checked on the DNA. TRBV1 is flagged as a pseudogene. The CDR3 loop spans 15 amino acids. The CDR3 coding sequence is TGCACCAGCAGCCAAGATAGGACAGGGGACGAGACCCAGTACTTC. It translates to CTSSQDRTGDETQYF.

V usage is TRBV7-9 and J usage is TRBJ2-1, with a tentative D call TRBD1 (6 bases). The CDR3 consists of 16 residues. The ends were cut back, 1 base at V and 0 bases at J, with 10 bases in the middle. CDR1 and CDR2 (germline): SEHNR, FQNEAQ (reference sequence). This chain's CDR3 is CASSLGGTSSYNEQFF. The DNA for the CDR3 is TGTGCCAGCAGCTTAGGGGGGACAAGCTCCTACAATGAGCAGTTCTTC.

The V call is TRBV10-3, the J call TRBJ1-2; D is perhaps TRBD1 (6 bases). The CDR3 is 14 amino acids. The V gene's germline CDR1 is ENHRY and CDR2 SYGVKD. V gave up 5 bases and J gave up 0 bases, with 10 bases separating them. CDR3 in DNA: TGTGCCATCAGTCAGGGGCCCCCTAACTATGGCTACACCTTC. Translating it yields CAISQGPPNYGYTF.

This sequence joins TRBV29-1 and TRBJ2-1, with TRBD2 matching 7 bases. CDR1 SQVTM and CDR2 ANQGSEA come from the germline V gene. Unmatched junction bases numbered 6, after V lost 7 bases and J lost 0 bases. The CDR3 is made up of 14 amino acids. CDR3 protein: CSAKAGTSYNEQFF. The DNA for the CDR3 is TGCAGCGCTAAAGCGGGGACCTCCTACAATGAGCAGTTCTTC.

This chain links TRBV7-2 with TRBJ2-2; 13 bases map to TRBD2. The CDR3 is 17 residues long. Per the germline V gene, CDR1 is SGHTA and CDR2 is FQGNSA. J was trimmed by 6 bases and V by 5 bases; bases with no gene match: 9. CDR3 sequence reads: CASSVLAGGRVPGELFF. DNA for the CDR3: TGTGCCAGCAGCGTACTAGCGGGGGGGCGTGTACCCGGGGAGCTGTTTTTT.

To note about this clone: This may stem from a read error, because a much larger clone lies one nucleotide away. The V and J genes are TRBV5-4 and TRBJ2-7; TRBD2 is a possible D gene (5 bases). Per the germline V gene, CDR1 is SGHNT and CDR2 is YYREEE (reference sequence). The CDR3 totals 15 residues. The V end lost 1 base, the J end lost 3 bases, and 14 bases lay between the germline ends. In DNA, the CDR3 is TGTGCCAGCAGCTTGCGGACTGCCCCATTCTACGAGCAGTACTTC. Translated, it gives CASSLRTAPFYEQYF.

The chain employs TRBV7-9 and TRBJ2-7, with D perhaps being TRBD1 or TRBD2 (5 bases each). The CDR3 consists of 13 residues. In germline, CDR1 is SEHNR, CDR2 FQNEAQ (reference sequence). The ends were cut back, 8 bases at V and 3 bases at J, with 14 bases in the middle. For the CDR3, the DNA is TGTGCCAGCGGGCCAGGGAGCGGCTACGAGCAGTACTTC. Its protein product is CASGPGSGYEQYF.

CDR3 DNA sequence: TGTGCCAGTAGTATAGATCGGGGGGAAGGTGAGCAGTTCTTC. Amino acid sequence: CASSIDRGEGEQFF. The V gene is TRBV19, the J gene TRBJ2-1, with 7 bases matching TRBD2. The V gene's germline CDR1 is LNHDA and CDR2 SQIVND (reference sequence). CDR3 length: 14 amino acids. The ends lost 0 bases at V and 9 bases at J; junction bases unmatched: 5.

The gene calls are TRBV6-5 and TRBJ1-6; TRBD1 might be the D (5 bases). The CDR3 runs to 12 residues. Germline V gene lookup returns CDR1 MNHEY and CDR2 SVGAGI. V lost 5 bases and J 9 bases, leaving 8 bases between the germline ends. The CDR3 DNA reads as TGTGCCAGCAGTCAGGGAAGTTCACCCCTCCACTTT. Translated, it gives CASSQGSSPLHF.

CDR3 residues: CASSVADVTGELFF. The CDR3 DNA sequence: TGTGCCAGCAGCGTAGCTGACGTCACCGGGGAGCTGTTTTTT. V is TRBV9 and J is TRBJ2-2; D gene ambiguous. The CDR3 extends over 14 amino acids. The germline V and J ends were trimmed by 0 bases and 4 bases, with 7 bases remaining between them. CDR1 is SGDLS and CDR2 is YYNGEE in the germline V gene.

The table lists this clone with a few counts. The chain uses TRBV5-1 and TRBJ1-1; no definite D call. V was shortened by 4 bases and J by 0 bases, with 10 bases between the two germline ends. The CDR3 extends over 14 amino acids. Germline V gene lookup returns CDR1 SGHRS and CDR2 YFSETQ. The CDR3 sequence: CASSPRWMNTEAFF. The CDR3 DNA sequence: TGCGCCAGCAGCCCCAGATGGATGAACACTGAAGCTTTCTTT.

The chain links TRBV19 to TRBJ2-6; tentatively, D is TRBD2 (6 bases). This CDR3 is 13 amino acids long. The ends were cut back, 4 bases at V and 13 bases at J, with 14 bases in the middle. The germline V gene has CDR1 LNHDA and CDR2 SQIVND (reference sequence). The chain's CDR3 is CASSKMAAGVLTF. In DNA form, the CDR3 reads TGTGCCAGTAGTAAAATGGCGGCGGGAGTCCTGACTTTC. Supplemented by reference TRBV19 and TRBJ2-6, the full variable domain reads DGGITQSPKYLFRKEGQNVTLSCEQNLNHDAMYWYRQDPGQGLRLIYYSQIVNDFQKGDIAEGYSVSREKKESFPLTVTSAQKNPTAFYLCASSKMAAGVLTFGAGSRLTVL.

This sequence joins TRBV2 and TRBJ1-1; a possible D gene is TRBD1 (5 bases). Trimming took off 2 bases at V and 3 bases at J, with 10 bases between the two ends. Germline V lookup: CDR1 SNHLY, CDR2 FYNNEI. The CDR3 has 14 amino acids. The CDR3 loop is CASSEPGLDTEAFF. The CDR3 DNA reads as TGTGCCAGCAGTGAACCGGGGCTGGACACTGAAGCTTTCTTT.

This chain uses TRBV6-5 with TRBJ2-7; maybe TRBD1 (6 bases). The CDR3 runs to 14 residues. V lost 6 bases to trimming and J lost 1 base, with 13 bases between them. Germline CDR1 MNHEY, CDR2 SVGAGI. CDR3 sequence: CASSRGVFSYEQYF. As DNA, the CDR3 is TGTGCCAGCAGCAGGGGAGTATTTTCCTACGAGCAGTACTTC.